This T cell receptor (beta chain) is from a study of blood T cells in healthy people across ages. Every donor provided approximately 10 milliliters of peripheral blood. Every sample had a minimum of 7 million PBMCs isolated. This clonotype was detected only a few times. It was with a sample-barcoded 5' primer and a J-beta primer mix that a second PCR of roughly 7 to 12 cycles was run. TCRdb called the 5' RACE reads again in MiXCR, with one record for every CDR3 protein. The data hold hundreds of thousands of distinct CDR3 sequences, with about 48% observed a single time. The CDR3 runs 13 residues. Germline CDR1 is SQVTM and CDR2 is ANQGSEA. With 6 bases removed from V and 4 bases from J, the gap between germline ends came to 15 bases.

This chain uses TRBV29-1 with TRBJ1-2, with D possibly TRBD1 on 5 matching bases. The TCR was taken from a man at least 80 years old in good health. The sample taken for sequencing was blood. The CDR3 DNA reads TGCAGCGTGTGTGACAGACGGGGCTATGGCTACACCTTC. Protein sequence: CSVCDRRGYGYTF. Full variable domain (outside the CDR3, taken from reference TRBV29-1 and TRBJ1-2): SAVISQKPSRDICQRGTSLTIQCQVDSQVTMMFWYRQQPGQSLTLIATANQGSEATYESGFVIDKFPISRPNLTFSTLTVSNMSPEDSSIYLCSVCDRRGYGYTFGSGTRLTVV.